One and the same sample provided the 17 T cell receptor beta chains below, sequenced in a study of shared clonotypes between healthy human individuals. The assay was immunoSEQ multiplex PCR, and TCRdb's table has in-frame clones only and misses some. The table lists about 2.3 million clones, around 92% of them singletons. Source material: naive CD4+ T cells from PBMCs. Stated subset: CD45RA+ positively selected. All receptors come from a man aged 18 to 30 in good health. Some clones in this sample may be carry-over from other donors' samples.

This chain uses TRBV9 with TRBJ2-7, with 8 bases matching TRBD1. This CDR3 comprises 16 residues. The germline CDR1 and CDR2 sequences are SGDLS and YYNGEE. V was pared by 0 bases and J by 0 bases, with 5 bases of the junction left unmatched. The CDR3 DNA reads as TGTGCCAGCAGCGTAGACCAGGGGGCGCGCTCCTACGAGCAGTACTTC. It yields the protein CASSVDQGARSYEQYF.

The chain has TRBV28 and TRBJ2-1, with TRBD2 identical over 10 bases. This CDR3 is 15 amino acids long. V trimming: 4 bases; J trimming: 8 bases; junction bases outside the gene matches: 8. Germline V gene lookup returns CDR1 MDHEN and CDR2 SYDVKM. The DNA for the CDR3 is TGTGCCAGCAGTTCACTAGCGGGGCACTCCTATGAGCAGTTCTTC. Translated, it gives CASSSLAGHSYEQFF.

The DNA for the CDR3 is TGCGCCAGCAGCTTAACAGGGTGGGGACTAGAGGCAGATACGCAGTATTTT. This translates into CASSLTGWGLEADTQYF. V and J are TRBV5-1 and TRBJ2-3, with TRBD2 matching over 8 bases. Germline values: CDR1 SGHRS, CDR2 YFSETQ. This CDR3 region has 17 residues. J was trimmed by 4 bases and V by 2 bases; bases with no gene match: 12.

The genes are TRBV2 and TRBJ2-3, with 9 bases that match TRBD2. CDR1 is SNHLY and CDR2 is FYNNEI in the germline V gene. V was pared by 5 bases and J by 3 bases, with 15 bases of the junction left unmatched. The CDR3 consists of 18 residues. The CDR3 spells CASSQGLAGSSGTDTQYF. DNA of the CDR3: TGTGCCAGCAGTCAGGGGCTAGCGGGAAGTAGCGGGACAGATACGCAGTATTTT.

The table lists this clone with a few counts. V usage is TRBV7-6 and J usage is TRBJ2-1; no definite D call. The CDR3 has 15 amino acids. Trimming left V 1 base short and J 7 bases short, with 14 bases between. Germline assignment: CDR1 SGHVS and CDR2 FNYEAQ. Here the CDR3 reads CASSLVGRHGNEQFF. The DNA of the CDR3 is TGTGCCAGCAGCTTAGTCGGGCGGCATGGTAATGAGCAGTTCTTC.

This chain joins TRBV18 and TRBJ1-2; no clear D gene. CDR3 length: 13 amino acids. Trimming stripped 5 bases from V and 3 bases from J, with 10 bases between. Germline V gives CDR1 KGHSH, CDR2 LQKENI. This chain's CDR3 is CASSASADYGYTF. The CDR3, as DNA: TGTGCCAGCTCAGCTAGTGCGGACTATGGCTACACCTTC.

This chain uses TRBV6-5 with TRBJ1-4; 7 bases map to TRBD1. Germline V lookup: CDR1 MNHEY, CDR2 SVGAGI. With V trimmed by 4 bases and J by 7 bases, 6 bases remained unmatched. CDR3 length equals 14 residues. The CDR3 nucleotides read TGTGCCAGCAGTTTCGAGGGGGCGGGTGAAAAACTGTTTTTT. This codes for CASSFEGAGEKLFF.

This chain joins TRBV28 and TRBJ2-2, with TRBD1 identical over 10 bases. Germline assignment: CDR1 MDHEN and CDR2 SYDVKM. This CDR3 contains 16 residues. Trimming removed 1 base from V and 5 bases from J; junction bases left unmatched: 4. CDR3 loop: CASSLYGQGGTGELFF. In DNA, the CDR3 is TGTGCCAGCAGTTTATACGGACAGGGGGGAACCGGGGAGCTGTTTTTT.

The V call is TRBV11-1, the J call TRBJ1-2, with 7 bases matching TRBD1. Losses at the gene ends were 5 bases for V and 4 bases for J; bases not matched to a gene: 7. Germline CDR1 and CDR2: SGHAT and FQDESV (reference sequence). This CDR3 spans 14 amino acids. The CDR3 DNA follows: TGTGCCAGCAGCACCCGACAGGGCGGCTATGGCTACACCTTC. It translates to CASSTRQGGYGYTF.

On this clone: The sample has other DNA sequences that encode this CDR3 too. The rearrangement uses TRBV28 and TRBJ2-7; D is unresolved. This CDR3 has 13 amino acids. Deletions cut 6 bases from V and 4 bases from J, with 13 bases between. Germline CDR1 reads MDHEN; CDR2 reads SYDVKM. The DNA for the CDR3 is TGTGCCAGCAGCCCTGGGCCAAATTACGAGCAGTACTTC. It encodes CASSPGPNYEQYF.

The gene calls are TRBV5-1 and TRBJ2-3; D remains ambiguous. The CDR3 is made up of 15 amino acids. Germline CDR1 is SGHRS and CDR2 is YFSETQ. The V end was cut by 0 bases, the J end by 6 bases, with 14 bases between. The CDR3 protein is CASSLATLFRDTQYF. The CDR3 nucleotides are TGCGCCAGCAGCTTGGCGACTCTTTTTAGGGATACGCAGTATTTT.

This chain joins TRBV6-1 and TRBJ2-7, with D possibly being TRBD1 (6 bases). The ends were cut back, 5 bases at V and 3 bases at J, with 14 bases in the middle. The germline V gene has CDR1 MNHNS and CDR2 SASEGT. The CDR3 has 14 residues. The chain's CDR3 is CASSPTGTIYEQYF. In DNA form, the CDR3 reads TGTGCCAGCAGTCCTACAGGGACGATCTACGAGCAGTACTTC.

This chain uses TRBV28 with TRBJ2-2; 10 bases fit TRBD1. Germline values: CDR1 MDHEN, CDR2 SYDVKM. The V segment lost 5 bases and the J segment 0 bases; nucleotides outside the gene matches: 3. The CDR3 spans 16 residues. The CDR3 nucleotides are TGTGCCAGCAGTATTGACAGGGGGCCGAACACCGGGGAGCTGTTTTTT. Amino acids: CASSIDRGPNTGELFF.

The chain employs TRBV19 and TRBJ1-1; D remains ambiguous. The CDR3 runs 16 residues. V lost 6 bases, J lost 0 bases, and 17 bases lay in between. CDR1 and CDR2 from the germline V gene are LNHDA and SQIVND (reference sequence). In DNA, the CDR3 is TGTGCCAGTAGCCCCGTCTCTTCGGGGATGAACACTGAAGCTTTCTTT. Protein sequence: CASSPVSSGMNTEAFF.

This clone has a single count. The chain couples TRBV9 to TRBJ2-7; D ambiguous. V was cut by 4 bases and J by 4 bases, with 18 bases left in between. In germline, CDR1 is SGDLS, CDR2 YYNGEE. The CDR3 loop spans 15 amino acids. Here the CDR3 DNA reads TGTGCCAGCAGCCCCACCTACTCAAGCACTTACGAGCAGTACTTC. Residues: CASSPTYSSTYEQYF.

The chain carries TRBV7-9 and TRBJ1-1; TRBD1 is a possible D gene (5 bases). Deletions cut 2 bases from V and 5 bases from J, with 9 bases between. The CDR3 length is 13 residues. CDR1 SEHNR and CDR2 FQNEAQ come from the germline V gene (reference sequence). The CDR3: CASSLSGETEAFF. CDR3 DNA sequence: TGTGCCAGCAGCTTATCGGGGGAGACTGAAGCTTTCTTT.

This clone has a single count. The V call is TRBV29-1, the J call TRBJ2-1; D is unclear. V dropped 5 bases and J dropped 9 bases, with 14 bases sitting between them. CDR3 length equals 12 residues. Germline loops: CDR1 SQVTM, CDR2 ANQGSEA. The CDR3 sequence: CSVYRVGSEQFF. In DNA, the CDR3 is TGCAGCGTTTATAGGGTAGGTTCTGAGCAGTTCTTC.